This T cell receptor (beta chain) was obtained from a study of shared clonotypes between healthy human individuals. The study, taken as a whole, reports: Lower generation probabilities were found for non-shared clonotypes than for those shared by all four donors. Estimated clonotype richness was generally higher in naive than memory subsets. Clonotypes that were shared across a few donors made up about 5.1% of naive CD4 clonotypes.

V lost 3 bases and J lost 4, with 19 bases in between. The V gene's germline CDR1 is SGHTA and CDR2 FQGNSA. The CDR3 is 16 amino acids. Points on this clone: The antigen is not known.

The test was conducted at deep level. Sequenced by immunoSEQ multiplex PCR; TCRdb stores in-frame clones only, minus some. The table includes a few million clones, just over 90% detected once. The source of this sequence is a man aged 18 to 35 in good health. Some clones in this sample may be carry-over from other donors' samples. Sequencing input: naive CD4+ T cells from PBMCs. Specified subset: CD45RA+ positively selected. The chain uses TRBV7-2 and TRBJ2-7; the D gene is possibly TRBD1 (5 bases). CDR3 nucleotide sequence: TGTGCCAGCAGCTTTTTGGGCAGCCCAGGGATATACGAGCAGTACTTC. Amino acid sequence: CASSFLGSPGIYEQYF.